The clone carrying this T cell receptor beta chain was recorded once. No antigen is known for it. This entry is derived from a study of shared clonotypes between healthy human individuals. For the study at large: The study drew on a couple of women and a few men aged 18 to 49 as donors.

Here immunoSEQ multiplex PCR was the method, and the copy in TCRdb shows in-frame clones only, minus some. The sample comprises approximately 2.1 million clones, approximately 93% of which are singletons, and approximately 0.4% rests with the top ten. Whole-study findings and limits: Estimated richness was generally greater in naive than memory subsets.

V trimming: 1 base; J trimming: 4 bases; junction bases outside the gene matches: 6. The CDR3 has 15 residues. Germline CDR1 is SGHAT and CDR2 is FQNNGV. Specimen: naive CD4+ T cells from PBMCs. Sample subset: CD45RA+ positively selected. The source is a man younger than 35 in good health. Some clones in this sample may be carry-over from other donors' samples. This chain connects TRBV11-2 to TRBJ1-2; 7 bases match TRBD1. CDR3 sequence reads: CASSLGQGLSYGYTF. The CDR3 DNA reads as TGTGCCAGCAGCTTAGGACAGGGACTATCCTATGGCTACACCTTC.